This TCR beta chain was sequenced during a study of CD8 T cells in Susac syndrome. When the RNA was reverse transcribed, random hexamers were used with an input of roughly 0.5 to 1 ug. Amplification of the TCR beta CDR3 was carried out by immunoSEQ multiplex PCR, which spanned a total of 54 Vbeta and 13 Jbeta segments. Each CDR3 protein is one row after TCRdb ran MiXCR on the immunoSEQ multiplex PCR reads. The sample includes roughly 110,000 distinct CDR3 sequences, around 93% seen only once; the top ten take about 0.11%. High-throughput TCR beta sequencing covered peripheral CD8+ and CD4+ T cells. In contrast to the negatively isolated CD8+ and CD4+ T cells, TEMRA cells were FACS-enriched. This clonotype was obtained from a human donor in good health. Sequenced material: CD8+ T cells from PBMCs.

CDR3 protein: CASSATNLMNTEAFF. CDR3 in DNA: TGTGCCAGCAGCGCCACGAATTTGATGAACACTGAAGCTTTCTTT. This chain links TRBV9 with TRBJ1-1, with D unresolved. CDR1 and CDR2 (germline): SGDLS, YYNGEE. There are 15 residues in the CDR3. Trimming left V 3 bases short and J 0 bases short, with 12 bases between.